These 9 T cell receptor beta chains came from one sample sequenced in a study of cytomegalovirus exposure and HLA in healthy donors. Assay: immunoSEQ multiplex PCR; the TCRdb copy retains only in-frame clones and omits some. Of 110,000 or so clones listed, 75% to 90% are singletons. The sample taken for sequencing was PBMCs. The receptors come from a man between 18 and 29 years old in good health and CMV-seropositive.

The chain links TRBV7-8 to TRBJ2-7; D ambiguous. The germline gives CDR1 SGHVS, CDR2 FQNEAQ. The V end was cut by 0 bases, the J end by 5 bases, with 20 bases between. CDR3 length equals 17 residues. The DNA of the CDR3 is TGTGCCAGCAGCTTAGCCCCTCCGTGGTCAGGTCACGACGAGCAGTACTTC. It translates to CASSLAPPWSGHDEQYF.

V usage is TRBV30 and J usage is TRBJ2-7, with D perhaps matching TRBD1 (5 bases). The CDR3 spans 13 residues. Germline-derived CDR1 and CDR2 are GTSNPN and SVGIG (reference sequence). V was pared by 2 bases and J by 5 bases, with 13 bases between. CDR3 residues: CAWSTLQGNEQYF. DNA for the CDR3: TGTGCCTGGAGTACCCTCCAGGGAAACGAGCAGTACTTC.

The CDR3 spells CASSSPGWGAEAFF. CDR3 bases: TGTGCCAGCAGTTCTCCGGGTTGGGGGGCTGAAGCTTTCTTT. The chain uses TRBV6-5 and TRBJ1-1; the D gene is possibly TRBD1 (5 bases). The CDR3 length is 14 residues. Deletions cut 4 bases from V and 6 bases from J, with 15 bases between. Per the germline V gene, CDR1 is MNHEY and CDR2 is SVGAGI.

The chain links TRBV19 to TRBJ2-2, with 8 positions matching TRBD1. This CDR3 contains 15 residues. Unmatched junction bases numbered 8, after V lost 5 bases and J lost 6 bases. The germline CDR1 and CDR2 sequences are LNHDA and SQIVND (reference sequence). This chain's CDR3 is CASSPDRGFAGELFF. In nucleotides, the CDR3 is TGTGCCAGTAGTCCAGACAGGGGTTTTGCCGGGGAGCTGTTTTTT.

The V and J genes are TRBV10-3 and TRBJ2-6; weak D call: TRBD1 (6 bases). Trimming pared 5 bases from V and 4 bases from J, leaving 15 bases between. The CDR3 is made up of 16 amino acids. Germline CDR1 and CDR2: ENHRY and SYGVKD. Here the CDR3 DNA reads TGTGCCATCAGTTTTGCTACAGGGTCAGGGGCCAACGTCCTGACTTTC. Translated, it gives CAISFATGSGANVLTF.

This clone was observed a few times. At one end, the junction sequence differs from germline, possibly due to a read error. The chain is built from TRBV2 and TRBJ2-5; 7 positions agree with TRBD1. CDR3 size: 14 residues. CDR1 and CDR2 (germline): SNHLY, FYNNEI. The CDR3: CASKGGSSQGTQYF. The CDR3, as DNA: TGTGCCAGCAAAGGGGGCTCGAGTCAAGGGACCCAGTACTTC. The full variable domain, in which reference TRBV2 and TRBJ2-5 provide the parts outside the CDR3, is EPEVTQTPSHQVTQMGQEVILRCVPISNHLYFYWYRQILGQKVEFLVSFYNNEISEKSEIFDDQFSVERPDGSNFTLKIRSTKLEDSAMYFCASKGGSSQGTQYFGPGTRLLVL.

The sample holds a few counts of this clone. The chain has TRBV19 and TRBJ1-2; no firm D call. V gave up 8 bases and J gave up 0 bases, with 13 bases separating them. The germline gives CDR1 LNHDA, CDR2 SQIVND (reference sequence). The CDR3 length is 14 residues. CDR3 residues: CASGRVETNYGYTF. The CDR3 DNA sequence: TGTGCCAGTGGGAGGGTGGAGACTAACTATGGCTACACCTTC.

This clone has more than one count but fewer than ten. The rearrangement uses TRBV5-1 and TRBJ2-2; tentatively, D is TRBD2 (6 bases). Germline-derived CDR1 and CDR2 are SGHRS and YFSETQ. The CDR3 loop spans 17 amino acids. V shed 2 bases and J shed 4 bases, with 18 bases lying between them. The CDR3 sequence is CASSFLTPGATTGELFF. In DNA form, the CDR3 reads TGCGCCAGCAGCTTTCTAACACCGGGAGCCACCACCGGGGAGCTGTTTTTT.

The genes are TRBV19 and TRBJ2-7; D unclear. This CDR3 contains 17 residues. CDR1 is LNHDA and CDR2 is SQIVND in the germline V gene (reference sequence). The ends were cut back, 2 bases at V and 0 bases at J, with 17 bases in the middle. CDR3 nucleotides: TGTGCCAGTAGTATAAGGCCTTCGACACTTATCTCCTACGAGCAGTACTTC. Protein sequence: CASSIRPSTLISYEQYF.